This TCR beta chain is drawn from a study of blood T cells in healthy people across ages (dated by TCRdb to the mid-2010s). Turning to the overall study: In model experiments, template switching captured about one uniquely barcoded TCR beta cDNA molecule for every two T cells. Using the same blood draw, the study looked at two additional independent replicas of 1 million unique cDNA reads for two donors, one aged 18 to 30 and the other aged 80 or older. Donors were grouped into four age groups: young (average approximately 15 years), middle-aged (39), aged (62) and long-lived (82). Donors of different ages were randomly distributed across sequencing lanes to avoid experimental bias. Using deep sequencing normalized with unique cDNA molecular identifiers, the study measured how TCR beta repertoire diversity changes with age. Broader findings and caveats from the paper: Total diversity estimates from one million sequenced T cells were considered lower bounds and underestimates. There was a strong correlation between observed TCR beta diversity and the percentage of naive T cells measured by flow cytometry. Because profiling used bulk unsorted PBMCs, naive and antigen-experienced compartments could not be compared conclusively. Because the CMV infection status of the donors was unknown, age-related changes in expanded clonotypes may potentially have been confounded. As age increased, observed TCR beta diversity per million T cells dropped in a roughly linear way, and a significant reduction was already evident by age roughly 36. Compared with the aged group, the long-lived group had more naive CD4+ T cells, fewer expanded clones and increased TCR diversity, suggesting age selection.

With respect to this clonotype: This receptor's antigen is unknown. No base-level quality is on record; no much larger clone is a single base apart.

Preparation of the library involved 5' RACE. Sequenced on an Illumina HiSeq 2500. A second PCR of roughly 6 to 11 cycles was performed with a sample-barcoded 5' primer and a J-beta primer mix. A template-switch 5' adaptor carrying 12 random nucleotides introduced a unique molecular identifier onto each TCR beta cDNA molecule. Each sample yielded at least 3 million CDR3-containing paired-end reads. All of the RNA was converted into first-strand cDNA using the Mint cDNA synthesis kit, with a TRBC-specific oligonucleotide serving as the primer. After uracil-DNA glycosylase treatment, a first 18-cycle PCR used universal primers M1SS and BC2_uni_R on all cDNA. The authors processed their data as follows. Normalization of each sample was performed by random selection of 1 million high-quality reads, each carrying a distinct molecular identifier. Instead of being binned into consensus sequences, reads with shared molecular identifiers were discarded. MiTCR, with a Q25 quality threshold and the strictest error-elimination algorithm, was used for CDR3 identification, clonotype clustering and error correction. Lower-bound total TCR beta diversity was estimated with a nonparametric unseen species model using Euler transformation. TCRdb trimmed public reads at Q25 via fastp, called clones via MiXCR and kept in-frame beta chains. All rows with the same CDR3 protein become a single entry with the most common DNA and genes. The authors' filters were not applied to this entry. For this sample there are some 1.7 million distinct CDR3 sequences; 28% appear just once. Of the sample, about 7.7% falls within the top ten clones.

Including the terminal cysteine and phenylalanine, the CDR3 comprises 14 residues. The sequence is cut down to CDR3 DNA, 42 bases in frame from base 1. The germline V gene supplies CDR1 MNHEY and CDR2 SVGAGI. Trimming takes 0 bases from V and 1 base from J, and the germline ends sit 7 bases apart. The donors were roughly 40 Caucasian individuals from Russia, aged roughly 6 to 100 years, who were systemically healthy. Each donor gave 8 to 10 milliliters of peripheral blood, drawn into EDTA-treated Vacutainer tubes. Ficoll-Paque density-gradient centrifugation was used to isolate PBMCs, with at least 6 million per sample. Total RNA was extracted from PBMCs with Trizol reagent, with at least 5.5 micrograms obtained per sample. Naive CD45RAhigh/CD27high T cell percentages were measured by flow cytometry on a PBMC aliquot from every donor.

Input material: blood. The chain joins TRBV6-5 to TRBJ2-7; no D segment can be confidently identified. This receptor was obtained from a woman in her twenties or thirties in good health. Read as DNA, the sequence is TGTGCCAGCAGTTACTCTACTCCTTCCTACGAGCAGTACTTC. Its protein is CASSYSTPSYEQYF.